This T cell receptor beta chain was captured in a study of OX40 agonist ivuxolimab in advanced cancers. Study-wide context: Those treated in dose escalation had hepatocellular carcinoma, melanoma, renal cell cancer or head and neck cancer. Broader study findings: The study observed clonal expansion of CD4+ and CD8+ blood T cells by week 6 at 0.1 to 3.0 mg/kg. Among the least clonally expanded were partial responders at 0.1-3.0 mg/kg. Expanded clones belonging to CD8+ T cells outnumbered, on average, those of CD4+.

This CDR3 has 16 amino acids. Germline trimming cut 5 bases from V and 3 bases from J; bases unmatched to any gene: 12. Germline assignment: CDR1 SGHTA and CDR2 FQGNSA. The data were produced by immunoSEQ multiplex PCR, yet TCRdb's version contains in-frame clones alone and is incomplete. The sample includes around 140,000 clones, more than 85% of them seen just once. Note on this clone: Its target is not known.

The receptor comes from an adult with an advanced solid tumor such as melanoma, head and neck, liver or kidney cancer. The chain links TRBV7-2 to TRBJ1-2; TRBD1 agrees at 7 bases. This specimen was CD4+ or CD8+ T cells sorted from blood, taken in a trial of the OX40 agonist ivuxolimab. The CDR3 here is CASSPNGQVTYYGYTF. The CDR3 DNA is TGTGCCAGCAGCCCAAACGGACAGGTTACCTACTATGGCTACACCTTC.